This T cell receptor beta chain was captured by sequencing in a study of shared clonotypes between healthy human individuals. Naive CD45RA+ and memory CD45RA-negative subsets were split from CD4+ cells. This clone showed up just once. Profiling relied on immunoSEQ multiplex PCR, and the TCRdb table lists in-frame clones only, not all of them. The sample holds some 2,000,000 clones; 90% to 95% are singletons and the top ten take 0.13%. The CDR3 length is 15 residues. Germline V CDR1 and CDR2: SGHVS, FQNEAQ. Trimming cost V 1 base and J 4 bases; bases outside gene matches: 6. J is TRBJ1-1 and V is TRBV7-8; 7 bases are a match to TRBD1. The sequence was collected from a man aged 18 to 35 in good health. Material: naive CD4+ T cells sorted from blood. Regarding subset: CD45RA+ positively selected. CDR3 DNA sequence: TGTGCCAGCAGCTTAGGACAGGGTGGGGGCACTGAAGCTTTCTTT. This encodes CASSLGQGGGTEAFF.